This TCR beta chain was sequenced during a study of shared clonotypes between healthy human individuals. This CDR3 region has 15 residues. Germline CDR1 is SGHNT and CDR2 is YYREEE (reference sequence). The trim removed 4 bases at V and 5 bases at J, leaving 9 bases unmatched. Sorted-subset replicate PCR reactions were performed with approximately 200 ng DNA, corresponding to roughly 30,000 T cell genomes. Libraries were prepared by immunoSEQ multiplex PCR; TCRdb keeps only in-frame clonotypes and omits some of them. The data hold 550,000 to 600,000 clones, with 95% to 98% observed a single time. Concerning this clone itself: Its antigen is currently unknown.

General study points: Specimens sampled were limited to blood, with tissue repertoires likely differing. Unshared clonotypes carried lower generation probabilities than those common to all four donors.

CD8 cells regarded as naive lacked CD45RO, were positively chosen for CCR7, and omitted terminally differentiated effector memory CD45RA+ cells. The genes are TRBV5-4 and TRBJ2-7, with TRBD1 matching over 10 bases. The sequencing input was naive CD8+ T cells sorted from blood. The sequence came from a man aged 25 to 40 in good health. Here the CDR3 DNA reads TGTGCCAGCAGCCTGCGACAGGGGGCGATGGACGAGCAGTACTTC. Protein: CASSLRQGAMDEQYF.